The rows below give T cell receptor beta chains drawn from one sample of a study of T cell repertoires in cytomegalovirus infection. TCRdb redid the calling of the reads with MiXCR, one entry per CDR3 protein. The table lists fewer than 700,000 distinct CDR3 sequences, approximately 24% of them singletons, with 6.5% to 10% in the top ten. Sequenced sample: CD8+ T cells from PBMCs. Every receptor here comes from a human donor in good health (CMV status not recorded). Some clones in this sample may be carry-over from other donors' samples. CDR3s include the opening cysteine and the closing phenylalanine or tryptophan. A D gene is named only where the DNA matches it firmly. Rows may omit the clone size; those that give it use once, few, many or a size class.

>TRBJ1-5|.|.|TRBV12-3/TRBV12-4
CANTQGRRNQPQHF
TGTGCCAACACCCAGGGAAGACGCAATCAGCCCCAGCATTTT
>TRBJ1-1|.|.|TRBV4-2
CASSQVLRNPNNEAFF
TGTGCCAGCAGCCAAGTTTTAAGGAACCCGAACAACGAAGCTTTCTTT
>TRBJ2-7|TRBD1|.|TRBV7-3
CASGDRGQFVYEQYF
TGTGCCAGCGGGGACAGGGGGCAGTTCGTCTACGAGCAGTACTTC
>TRBJ2-1|TRBD1|many|TRBV7-2
CASSLKGGGYNEQFF
TGTGCCAGCAGCTTAAAAGGGGGCGGTTACAATGAGCAGTTCTTC
>TRBJ1-2|TRBD1|few|TRBV28
CASSPDRADGYTF
TGTGCCAGCAGTCCGGACAGGGCCGATGGCTACACCTTC
>TRBJ1-1|.|few|TRBV7-2
CASSPLIEAFF
TGTGCCAGCAGCCCCCTAATTGAAGCTTTCTTT
>TRBJ1-2|.|.|TRBV15
CATSSQKWEFYGYTF
TGTGCCACCAGCAGTCAGAAATGGGAATTCTATGGCTACACCTTC
>TRBJ1-3|.|many|TRBV6-5
CASSYGTGEYGNTIYF
TGTGCCAGCAGTTACGGAACAGGAGAGTATGGAAACACCATATATTTT
>TRBJ1-1|.|.|TRBV7-8
CASSLVPGWTEAFF
TGTGCCAGCAGCTTAGTTCCGGGTTGGACTGAAGCTTTCTTT
>TRBJ1-1|TRBD1|.|TRBV4-1
CASSQPGTGGTEAFF
TGCGCCAGCAGCCAGCCCGGGACAGGGGGGACTGAAGCTTTCTTT
>TRBJ2-2|.|few|TRBV4-2
CASSQGYRGGTGELFF
TGTGCCAGCAGCCAAGGGTACAGGGGGGGGACCGGGGAGCTGTTTTTT
>TRBJ2-2|.|.|TRBV5-6
CASSPNANTGELFF
TGTGCCAGCAGCCCCAATGCGAACACCGGGGAGCTGTTTTTT
>TRBJ2-1|.|.|TRBV29-1
CSVFGTSGEQFF
TGCAGCGTCTTCGGGACCTCCGGGGAGCAGTTCTTC
>TRBJ2-3|TRBD1|many|TRBV28
CASSSRSGQGSMDTQYF
TGTGCCAGCAGTTCCCGATCGGGACAGGGGTCTATGGATACGCAGTATTTT
>TRBJ2-1|TRBD2|many|TRBV6-5
CASSRLWSSGGPTSYNEQFF
TGTGCCAGCAGCCGCCTTTGGAGTAGCGGGGGGCCCACCTCCTACAATGAGCAGTTCTTC
>TRBJ2-2|.|few|TRBV14
CASSPRESGELFF
TGTGCCAGCAGCCCCAGGGAGTCCGGGGAGCTGTTTTTT
>TRBJ2-2|.|few|TRBV6-5
CASSHLNTGELFF
TGTGCCAGCAGCCACCTCAACACCGGGGAGCTGTTTTTT
>TRBJ2-1|TRBD2|.|TRBV24-1
CATSDLASGGAYNEQFF
TGTGCCACCAGTGATTTGGCCAGCGGGGGGGCATACAATGAGCAGTTCTTC
>TRBJ2-7|.|.|TRBV6-2/TRBV6-3
CASSYSPDRFPYEQYF
TGTGCCAGCAGTTACTCTCCTGACAGGTTCCCCTACGAGCAGTACTTC
>TRBJ1-1|.|.|TRBV19
CASSIKTLNTEAFF
TGTGCCAGTAGTATAAAGACCCTGAACACTGAAGCTTTCTTT
>TRBJ1-1|.|.|TRBV27
CASNLSMKNTEAFF
TGTGCCAGCAATTTATCGATGAAGAACACTGAAGCTTTCTTT
>TRBJ2-3|.|few|TRBV2
CASSETGPYYPASTDTQYF
TGTGCCAGCAGTGAGACAGGCCCCTACTATCCAGCCTCCACAGATACGCAGTATTTT
>TRBJ2-2|.|.|TRBV7-9
CASCGPGRLNTGELFF
TGTGCCAGCTGCGGACCGGGACGGCTGAACACCGGGGAGCTGTTTTTT
>TRBJ2-1|TRBD1|.|TRBV29-1
CSVDQGQGPYNEQFF
TGCAGCGTGGACCAGGGACAGGGGCCATACAATGAGCAGTTCTTC
>TRBJ2-1|.|.|TRBV19
CASSIAGPRNFGEQFF
TGTGCCAGTAGTATAGCGGGGCCGAGAAACTTCGGTGAGCAGTTCTTC
>TRBJ1-5|TRBD1|many|TRBV6-2/TRBV6-3
CASSYGTGNQPQHF
TGTGCCAGCAGTTACGGGACAGGCAATCAGCCCCAGCATTTT
>TRBJ2-7|.|few|TRBV5-5
CASSKEGHEQYF
TGTGCCAGCAGCAAGGAAGGACACGAGCAGTACTTC
>TRBJ2-2|.|.|TRBV28
CVSSLISWANTGELFF
TGTGTCAGCAGTTTAATTTCATGGGCAAACACCGGGGAGCTGTTTTTT
>TRBJ2-1|.|many|TRBV13
CASSADPMQFF
TGTGCCAGCAGCGCCGACCCTATGCAGTTCTTC